Below are 17 T cell receptor beta chains sequenced from a single sample in a study of cytomegalovirus exposure and HLA in healthy donors. Clones were sequenced by immunoSEQ multiplex PCR, and TCRdb holds only the in-frame ones, with some missing. The repertoire holds some 260,000 clones, with about nine tenths as singletons. The sample comprised PBMCs. The receptors derive from a woman aged 30 to 39 in good health and CMV-seronegative.

The chain combines TRBV15 with TRBJ2-3; D tentatively fits TRBD1 or TRBD2 (5 bases each). The V gene lost 7 bases and the J gene lost 4 bases, with 15 bases spanning the gap. This CDR3 contains 14 residues. Germline CDR1 is LNHNV and CDR2 is YYDKDF (reference sequence). This chain's CDR3 is CATTRDGQADTQYF. The CDR3 DNA follows: TGTGCCACCACCAGGGACGGGCAGGCAGATACGCAGTATTTT.

This rearrangement joins TRBV9 to TRBJ2-2; 11 nucleotides align to TRBD2. Germline values: CDR1 SGDLS, CDR2 YYNGEE. The CDR3 has 17 amino acids. V dropped 4 bases and J dropped 5; count of bases not matched to a gene: 10. For the CDR3, the DNA is TGTGCCAGCAGCCCGGTCACTAGCGGGAGCTCGACCGGGGAGCTGTTTTTT. Encoded protein: CASSPVTSGSSTGELFF.

A note on this clone: A read error may produce the germline difference seen at one junction end. V gene TRBV18 combines with J gene TRBJ2-1, with 9 bases fitting TRBD1. CDR3 length: 17 residues. Germline V CDR1 and CDR2: KGHSH, LQKENI. CDR3 residues: CASSPPGSGQGSDRELF. The CDR3 nucleotides read TGTGCCAGCTCACCACCGGGGTCGGGACAGGGAAGTGACCGGGAGCTCTTC.

This chain links TRBV15 with TRBJ2-7; no reliable D call. Germline values: CDR1 LNHNV, CDR2 YYDKDF (reference sequence). The CDR3 length is 15 residues. V was clipped by 5 bases and J by 3 bases, with 17 bases between them. The CDR3 DNA reads TGTGCCACCAGCCAATTGGGCTCCTCCCGCTACGAGCAGTACTTC. This sequence encodes CATSQLGSSRYEQYF.

The V call is TRBV27, the J call TRBJ2-7; 9 bases are a match to TRBD2. CDR1 and CDR2 from the germline V gene are MNHEY and SMNVEV (reference sequence). V dropped 5 bases and J dropped 4; count of bases not matched to a gene: 9. The CDR3 contains 15 residues. CDR3 coding DNA: TGTGCCAGCAGTCCCTTAGCGGGAGTGGTTTACGAGCAGTACTTC. Translation gives CASSPLAGVVYEQYF.

The chain joins TRBV4-1 to TRBJ2-3; D is uncertain. Trimming cost V 0 bases and J 4 bases, with 14 bases left between them. This CDR3 has 16 amino acids. CDR1 is MGHRA, CDR2 YSYEKL, per germline. DNA for the CDR3: TGCGCCAGCAGCCAAGATCGGTCGTACGGTTCAGATACGCAGTATTTT. The encoded protein is CASSQDRSYGSDTQYF.

This clone was observed a single time. This chain connects TRBV6-1 to TRBJ2-1; TRBD2 matches at 8 bases. V trimming: 3 bases; J trimming: 4 bases; junction bases outside the gene matches: 8. The germline V gene encodes CDR1 MNHNS and CDR2 SASEGT. The CDR3 spans 16 residues. The CDR3 region is CASSDVGLAGYNEQFF. The CDR3 coding sequence is TGTGCCAGCAGTGACGTGGGGCTAGCGGGTTACAATGAGCAGTTCTTC.

The V call is TRBV4-1, the J call TRBJ2-6, with D tentatively TRBD2 (5 bases). CDR1 and CDR2 (germline): MGHRA, YSYEKL. CDR3 length: 16 residues. V was trimmed by 0 bases and J by 4 bases, leaving 10 bases between them. Written as DNA, the CDR3 is TGCGCCAGCAGCCAAGACTCGGGATTCGGGGCCAACGTCCTGACTTTC. Translating gives CASSQDSGFGANVLTF.

The V and J genes are TRBV7-9 and TRBJ2-7; 7 bases agree with TRBD1. The CDR3 contains 12 residues. Germline loops: CDR1 SEHNR, CDR2 FQNEAQ (reference sequence). After removal of 5 bases from V and 4 bases from J, the junction contained 2 bases not matched to a gene. As DNA, the CDR3 is TGTGCCAGCAGCCAGGACAGGTACGAGCAGTACTTC. Translating it yields CASSQDRYEQYF.

This chain connects TRBV11-2 to TRBJ2-7, with D tentatively TRBD1 (6 bases). The CDR3 is 15 amino acids. CDR1 SGHAT and CDR2 FQNNGV come from the germline V gene. V lost 6 bases and J 2 bases, leaving 17 bases between the germline ends. CDR3 loop: CASSPLRDNTYEQYF. CDR3 sequence (DNA): TGTGCCAGCAGTCCTCTCCGGGACAACACCTACGAGCAGTACTTC.

The V call is TRBV28, the J call TRBJ1-1; perhaps TRBD1 as D (6 bases). The CDR3 runs 16 residues. Trimming left V 2 bases short and J 1 base short, with 14 bases between. Germline V gives CDR1 MDHEN, CDR2 SYDVKM. The CDR3 sequence is CASSLRTATPNTEAFF. CDR3 DNA sequence: TGTGCCAGCAGTTTACGGACAGCGACCCCGAACACTGAAGCTTTCTTT.

The chain employs TRBV4-1 and TRBJ2-5; 7 bases map to TRBD2. Germline CDR1 reads MGHRA; CDR2 reads YSYEKL. This CDR3 comprises 15 residues. J was trimmed by 1 base and V by 5 bases; bases with no gene match: 7. CDR3 sequence: CASSLPTSRQETQYF. Here the CDR3 DNA reads TGCGCCAGCAGCTTGCCGACTAGCCGCCAAGAGACCCAGTACTTC.

V gene TRBV5-1 combines with J gene TRBJ2-7, with TRBD2 identical over 8 bases. Per the germline V gene, CDR1 is SGHRS and CDR2 is YFSETQ. The CDR3 is made up of 16 amino acids. The junction had 14 bases not matched to a gene; V was cut back by 4 bases and J by 5 bases. CDR3 sequence reads: CASSPGLGGRSHEQYF. The CDR3 nucleotides are TGCGCCAGCAGCCCGGGCTTAGGCGGGAGGTCCCACGAGCAGTACTTC.

The V and J genes are TRBV27 and TRBJ1-2; TRBD1 matches 7 bases. Germline CDR1 MNHEY, CDR2 SMNVEV (reference sequence). V was clipped by 5 bases and J by 4 bases; unmatched bases: 10. This CDR3 is 15 amino acids long. The CDR3 DNA reads TGTGCCAGCAGTCCAGGGGGGGGCTCGGGCTATGGCTACACCTTC. Its protein is CASSPGGGSGYGYTF.

This clone was picked up one time. The CDR3 spells CASSLVSGRTDTQYF. The CDR3 DNA follows: TGTGCCAGCAGCTTAGTCTCGGGTCGGACAGATACGCAGTATTTT. The chain couples TRBV7-6 to TRBJ2-3; D unclear. The germline V gene has CDR1 SGHVS and CDR2 FNYEAQ. The CDR3 has 15 residues. V lost 1 base to trimming and J lost 3 bases, with 11 bases between them.

The V and J genes are TRBV9 and TRBJ2-7; a weak D match, TRBD1 (6 bases). Trimming took 2 bases from V and 1 from J, leaving 13 bases between them. The CDR3 totals 15 residues. Germline lookup yields CDR1 SGDLS and CDR2 YYNGEE. CDR3 sequence (DNA): TGTGCCAGCAGCGTTGGGGGCAGCGGATCCTACGAGCAGTACTTC. Its translation is CASSVGGSGSYEQYF.

V is TRBV29-1 and J is TRBJ2-7, with 8 positions matching TRBD2. Germline-derived CDR1 and CDR2 are SQVTM and ANQGSEA. J gave up 4 bases and V 1 base, and 9 bases lay outside the gene matches. This CDR3 spans 15 amino acids. The CDR3, as DNA: TGCAGCGTTGAAGCAGGGACTAGACGGGGGTACGAGCAGTACTTC. It yields the protein CSVEAGTRRGYEQYF.